The entry below describes one T cell receptor beta chain. No antigen is known for it. This entry is derived from a study of beta chain features in type 1 diabetes. Study-level background: Cell yields, gender and age were similar in healthy donors and patients. Study-wide points: Naive, central memory and Treg TCRB repertoires appeared more alike in patients than in healthy donors.

Deletions cut 4 bases from V and 1 base from J, with 13 bases between. Germline V CDR1 and CDR2: SQVTM, ANQGSEA. This CDR3 region has 14 residues. The whole isolated RNA underwent reverse transcription, so sequencing captured expressed TCRB transcripts. Mean read depth for naive, central memory and regulatory T cell samples was 3 million to 4.5 million reads. Sequencing used immunoSEQ multiplex PCR; TCRdb keeps in-frame clones, though not all of them. This repertoire shows fewer than 250,000 clones, about 63% found once; its top ten account for about 0.051%. This rearrangement joins TRBV29-1 to TRBJ1-2; D gene ambiguous. This clonotype was sampled from a man younger than 45 in good health. The material sequenced was naive CD4+ T cells from blood. CDR3 bases: TGCAGCGTTGCGCGTGACAACAATAACTATGGCTACACCTTC. It codes for CSVARDNNNYGYTF.